This entry describes one TCR beta chain. The source of the sample is a study of control samples from healthy donors and cancer patients. Libraries were prepared by immunoSEQ multiplex PCR; TCRdb keeps only in-frame clonotypes and omits some of them. The table includes 150,000 to 200,000 clones, 92% detected once. Germline V gene data show CDR1 as SGDLS and CDR2 as YYNGEE. This CDR3 region has 17 residues. V lost 3 bases and J 7 bases, leaving 25 bases between the germline ends. The sequenced sample consisted of blood. The TCR comes from a woman aged 25-40 years in good health. The rearrangement links TRBV9 to TRBJ1-2, with D possibly being TRBD1 (6 bases). CDR3 in amino acids: CASSGIPTRGALSGYTF. As DNA, the CDR3 is TGTGCCAGCAGCGGGATTCCTACCCGGGGGGCGCTTAGTGGCTACACCTTC. Full variable domain (missing parts from reference TRBV9 and TRBJ1-2): DSGVTQTPKHLITATGQRVTLRCSPRSGDLSVYWYQQSLDQGLQFLIQYYNGEERAKGNILERFSAQQFPDLHSELNLSSLELGDSALYFCASSGIPTRGALSGYTFGSGTRLTVV.